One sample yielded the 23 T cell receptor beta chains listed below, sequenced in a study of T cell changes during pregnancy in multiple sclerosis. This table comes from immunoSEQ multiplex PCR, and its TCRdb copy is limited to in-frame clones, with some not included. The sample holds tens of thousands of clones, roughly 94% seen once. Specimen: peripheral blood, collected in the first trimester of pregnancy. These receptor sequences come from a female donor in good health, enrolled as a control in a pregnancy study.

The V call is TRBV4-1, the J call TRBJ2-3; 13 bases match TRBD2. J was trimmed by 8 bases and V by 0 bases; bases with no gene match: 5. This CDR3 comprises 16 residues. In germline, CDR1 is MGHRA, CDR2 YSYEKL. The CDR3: CASSQDGGTSGITQYF. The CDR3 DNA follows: TGCGCCAGCAGCCAAGATGGAGGGACTAGCGGGATTACGCAGTATTTT.

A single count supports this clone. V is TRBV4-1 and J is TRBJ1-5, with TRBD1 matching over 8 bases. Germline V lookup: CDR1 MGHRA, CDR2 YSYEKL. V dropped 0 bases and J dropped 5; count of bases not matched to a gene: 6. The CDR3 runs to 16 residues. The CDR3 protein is CASSQEWAGGYQPQHF. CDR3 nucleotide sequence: TGCGCCAGCAGCCAAGAGTGGGCAGGGGGCTATCAGCCCCAGCATTTT.

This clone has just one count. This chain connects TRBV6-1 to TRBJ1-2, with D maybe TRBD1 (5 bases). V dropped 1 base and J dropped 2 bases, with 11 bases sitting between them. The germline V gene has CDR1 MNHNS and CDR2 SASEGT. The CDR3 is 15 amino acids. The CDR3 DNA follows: TGTGCCAGCAGTGAAGTAGGCAGGGCGAACTATGGCTACACCTTC. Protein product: CASSEVGRANYGYTF.

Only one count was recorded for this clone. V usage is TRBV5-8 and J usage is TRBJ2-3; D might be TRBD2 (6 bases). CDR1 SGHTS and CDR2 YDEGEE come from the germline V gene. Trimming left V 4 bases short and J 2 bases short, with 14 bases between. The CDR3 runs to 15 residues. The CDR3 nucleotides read TGTGCCAGCAGCCGGTGGCGGGGCACCACAGATACGCAGTATTTT. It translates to CASSRWRGTTDTQYF.

The CDR3 nucleotides read TGTGCCAGCTCCGACCTACAGGGGGACCATGAAGCTTTCTTT. Translating it yields CASSDLQGDHEAFF. The genes are TRBV18 and TRBJ1-1, with 8 bases aligning to TRBD1. This CDR3 spans 14 amino acids. Germline V gives CDR1 KGHSH, CDR2 LQKENI. J was trimmed by 7 bases and V by 6 bases; bases with no gene match: 10.

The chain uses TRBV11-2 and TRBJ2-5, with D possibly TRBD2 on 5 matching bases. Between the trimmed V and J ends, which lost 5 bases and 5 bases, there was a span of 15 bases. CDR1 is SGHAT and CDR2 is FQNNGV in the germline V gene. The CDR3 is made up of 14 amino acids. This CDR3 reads CASSHQEGWETQYF. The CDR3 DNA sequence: TGTGCCAGCAGCCATCAAGAGGGTTGGGAGACCCAGTACTTC.

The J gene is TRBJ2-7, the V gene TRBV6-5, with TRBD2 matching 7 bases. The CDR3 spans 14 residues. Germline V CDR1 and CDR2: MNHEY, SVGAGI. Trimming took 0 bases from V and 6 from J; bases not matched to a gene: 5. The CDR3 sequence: CASSYSTSFGEQYF. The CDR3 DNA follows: TGTGCCAGCAGTTACTCGACTAGCTTTGGCGAGCAGTACTTC.

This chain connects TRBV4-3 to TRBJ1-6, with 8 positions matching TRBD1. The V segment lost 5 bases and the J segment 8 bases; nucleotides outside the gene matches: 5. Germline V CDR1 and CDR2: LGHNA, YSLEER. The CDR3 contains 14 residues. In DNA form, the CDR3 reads TGCGCCAGCAGCGAGGACAGGGTATATTCACCCCTCCACTTT. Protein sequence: CASSEDRVYSPLHF.

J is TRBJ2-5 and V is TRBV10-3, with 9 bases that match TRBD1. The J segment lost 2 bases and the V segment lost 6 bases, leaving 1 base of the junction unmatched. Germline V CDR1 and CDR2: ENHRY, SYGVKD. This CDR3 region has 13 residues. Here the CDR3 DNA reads TGTGCCATCAGCGGACAGGGGCAAGAGACCCAGTACTTC. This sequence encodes CAISGQGQETQYF.

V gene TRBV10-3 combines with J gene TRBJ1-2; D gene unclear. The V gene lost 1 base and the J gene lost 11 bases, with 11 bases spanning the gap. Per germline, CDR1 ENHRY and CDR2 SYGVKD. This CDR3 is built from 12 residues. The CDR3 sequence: CAISELSDRYTF. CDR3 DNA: TGTGCCATCAGTGAGTTGTCCGATCGGTACACCTTC.

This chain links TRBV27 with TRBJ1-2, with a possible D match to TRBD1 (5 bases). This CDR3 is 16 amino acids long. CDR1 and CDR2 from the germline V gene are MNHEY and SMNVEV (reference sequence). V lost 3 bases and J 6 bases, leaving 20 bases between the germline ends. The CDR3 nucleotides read TGTGCCAGCAGTTTGTCGACTAGGGACCCCTTGGATGGCTACACCTTC. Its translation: CASSLSTRDPLDGYTF.

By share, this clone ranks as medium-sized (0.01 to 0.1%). CDR3 amino acids: CASSRVGQANYGYTF. The CDR3 DNA follows: TGTGCCAGCAGCCGAGTAGGACAGGCGAACTATGGCTACACCTTC. The genes are TRBV7-9 and TRBJ1-2; 7 bases are a match to TRBD1. The germline V gene has CDR1 SEHNR and CDR2 FQNEAQ (reference sequence). Trimming removed 5 bases from V and 2 bases from J; junction bases left unmatched: 8. This CDR3 region has 15 residues.

CDR3 in DNA: TGTGCCAGTAGTATAGATCCTAGCGGGGGATCTAACACCGGGGAGCTGTTTTTT. Translating it yields CASSIDPSGGSNTGELFF. The chain carries TRBV19 and TRBJ2-2, with 10 positions matching TRBD2. The CDR3 runs 18 residues. Trimming at V came to 0 bases and at J to 2 bases, leaving 6 bases not matched to a gene. Germline CDR1 reads LNHDA; CDR2 reads SQIVND (reference sequence).

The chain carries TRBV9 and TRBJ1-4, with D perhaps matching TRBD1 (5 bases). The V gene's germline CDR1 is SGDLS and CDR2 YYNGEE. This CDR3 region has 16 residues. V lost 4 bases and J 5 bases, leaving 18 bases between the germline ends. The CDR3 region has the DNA TGTGCCAGCAGCTCTAGTCCAGAAACAGGAAATGAAAAACTGTTTTTT. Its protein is CASSSSPETGNEKLFF.

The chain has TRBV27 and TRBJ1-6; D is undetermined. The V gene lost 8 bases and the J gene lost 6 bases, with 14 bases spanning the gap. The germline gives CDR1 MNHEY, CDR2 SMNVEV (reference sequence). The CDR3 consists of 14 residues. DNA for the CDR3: TGTGCCAGCGGGCCGGGAATCGGTAATTCACCCCTCCACTTT. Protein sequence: CASGPGIGNSPLHF.

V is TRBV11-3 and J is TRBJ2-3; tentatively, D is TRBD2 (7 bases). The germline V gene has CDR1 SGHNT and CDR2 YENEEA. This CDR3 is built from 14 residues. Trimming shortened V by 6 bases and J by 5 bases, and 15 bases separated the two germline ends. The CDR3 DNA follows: TGTGCCAGCAGTGGGGGGGGCAATATAGATACGCAGTATTTT. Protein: CASSGGGNIDTQYF.

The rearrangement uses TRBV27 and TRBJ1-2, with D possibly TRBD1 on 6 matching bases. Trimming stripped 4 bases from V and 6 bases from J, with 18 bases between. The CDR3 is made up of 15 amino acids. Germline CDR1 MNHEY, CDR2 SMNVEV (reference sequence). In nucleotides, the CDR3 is TGTGCCAGCAGTTACAGTCACAGGGAGCCGCATGGCTACACCTTC. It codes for CASSYSHREPHGYTF.

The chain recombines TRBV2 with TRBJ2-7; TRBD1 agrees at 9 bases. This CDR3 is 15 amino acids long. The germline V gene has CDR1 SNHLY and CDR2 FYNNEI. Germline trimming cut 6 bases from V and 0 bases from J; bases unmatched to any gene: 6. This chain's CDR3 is CASRAGTGPSYEQYF. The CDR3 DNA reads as TGTGCCAGCAGAGCCGGGACAGGGCCCTCCTACGAGCAGTACTTC.

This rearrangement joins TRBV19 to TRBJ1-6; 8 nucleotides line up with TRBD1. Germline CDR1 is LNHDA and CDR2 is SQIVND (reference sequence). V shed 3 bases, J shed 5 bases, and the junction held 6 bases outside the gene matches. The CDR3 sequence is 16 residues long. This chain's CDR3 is CASSIQGASDNSPLHF. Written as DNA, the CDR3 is TGTGCCAGTAGTATTCAGGGGGCCTCAGATAATTCACCCCTCCACTTT.

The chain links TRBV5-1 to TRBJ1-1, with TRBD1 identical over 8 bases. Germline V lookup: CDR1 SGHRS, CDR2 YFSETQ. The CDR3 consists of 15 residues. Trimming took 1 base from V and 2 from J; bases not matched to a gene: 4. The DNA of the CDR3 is TGCGCCAGCAGCTTGACAGGGGGATCCAACACTGAAGCTTTCTTT. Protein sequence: CASSLTGGSNTEAFF.

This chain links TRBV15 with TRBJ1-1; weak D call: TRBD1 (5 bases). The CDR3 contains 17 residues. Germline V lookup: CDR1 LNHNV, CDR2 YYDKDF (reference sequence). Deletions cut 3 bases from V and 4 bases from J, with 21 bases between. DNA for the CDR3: TGTGCCACCAGCAGGCCCAATTTCGGGACTCGGGTCACTGAAGCTTTCTTT. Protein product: CATSRPNFGTRVTEAFF.

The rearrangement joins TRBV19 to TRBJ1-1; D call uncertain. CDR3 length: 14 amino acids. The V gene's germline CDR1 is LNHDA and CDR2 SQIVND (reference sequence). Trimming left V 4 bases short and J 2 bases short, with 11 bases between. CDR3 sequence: CASSKMAVNTEAFF. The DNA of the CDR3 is TGTGCCAGTAGTAAGATGGCGGTAAACACTGAAGCTTTCTTT.

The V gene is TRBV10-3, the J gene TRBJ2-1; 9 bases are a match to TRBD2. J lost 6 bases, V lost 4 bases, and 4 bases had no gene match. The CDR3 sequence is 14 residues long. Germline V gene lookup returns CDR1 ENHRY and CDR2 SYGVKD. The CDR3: CAISVAGVINEQFF. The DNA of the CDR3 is TGTGCCATCAGTGTAGCGGGAGTGATCAATGAGCAGTTCTTC.